One sample yielded the 30 T cell receptor beta chains listed below, sequenced in a study of early T cells in non-severe SARS-CoV-2 infection. TCRdb analysed the 5' RACE reads with MiXCR anew, one entry per CDR3 protein. The data show tens of thousands of distinct CDR3 sequences, roughly 4% seen once. Sequencing was performed on whole blood. The origin of the receptors is an adult who was a healthcare worker with PCR-confirmed SARS-CoV-2 infection or an uninfected control (not recorded which).

This clonotype was detected many times. The DNA of the CDR3 is TGTGCCAGCAGCTTAGGCGCTTACACCGGGGAGCTGTTTTTT. Translated: CASSLGAYTGELFF. V usage is TRBV7-2 and J usage is TRBJ2-2; D ambiguous. The CDR3 totals 14 residues. CDR1 is SGHTA, CDR2 FQGNSA, per germline. V was trimmed by 1 base and J by 3 bases, leaving 6 bases between them. Complete variable domain (other parts from reference TRBV7-2 and TRBJ2-2): GAGVSQSPSNKVTEKGKDVELRCDPISGHTALYWYRQSLGQGLEFLIYFQGNSAPDKSGLPSDRFSAERTGGSVSTLTIQRTQQEDSAVYLCASSLGAYTGELFFGEGSRLTVL.

This clonotype appeared many times. The genes are TRBV3-1 and TRBJ2-3; D unresolved. V was pared by 2 bases and J by 6 bases, with 18 bases between. Germline V CDR1 and CDR2: LGHDT, YNNKEL (reference sequence). This CDR3 is 16 amino acids long. In DNA form, the CDR3 reads TGTGCCAGCAGCCAACATTTGACGATCAAAGGTGATACGCAGTATTTT. Translated: CASSQHLTIKGDTQYF.

This clonotype has at least ten counts. This chain uses TRBV2 with TRBJ2-2; D tentatively fits TRBD1 or TRBD2 (6 bases each). Trimming took 8 bases from V and 4 from J, leaving 14 bases between them. The CDR3 length is 14 residues. CDR1 and CDR2 from the germline V gene are SNHLY and FYNNEI. The CDR3 bases are TGTGCCAGCGGGGTACGGGGGCTCACCGGGGAGCTGTTTTTT. Its protein product is CASGVRGLTGELFF. The complete variable domain, with remaining parts taken from reference TRBV2 and TRBJ2-2, reads EPEVTQTPSHQVTQMGQEVILRCVPISNHLYFYWYRQILGQKVEFLVSFYNNEISEKSEIFDDQFSVERPDGSNFTLKIRSTKLEDSAMYFCASGVRGLTGELFFGEGSRLTVL.

This clonotype was observed at least ten times. The chain uses TRBV18 and TRBJ1-2; TRBD1 matches 11 bases. J lost 2 bases, V lost 2 bases, and 10 bases had no gene match. The CDR3 loop spans 18 amino acids. CDR1 is KGHSH, CDR2 LQKENI, per germline. CDR3 DNA: TGTGCCAGCTCACCAGGAGGACAGGGGGCGCGAAACAACTATGGCTACACCTTC. It codes for CASSPGGQGARNNYGYTF. The entire variable domain, with the rest obtained from reference TRBV18 and TRBJ1-2, is as follows: NAGVMQNPRHLVRRRGQEARLRCSPMKGHSHVYWYRQLPEEGLKFMVYLQKENIIDESGMPKERFSAEFPKEGPSILRIQQVVRGDSAAYFCASSPGGQGARNNYGYTFGSGTRLTVV.

This clonotype occurred many times. The J gene is TRBJ2-3, the V gene TRBV18; 7 bases agree with TRBD2. This CDR3 has 13 amino acids. Germline CDR1 is KGHSH and CDR2 is LQKENI. The V and J ends lost 3 bases and 9 bases, in that order; junction bases with no gene match: 6. The CDR3 DNA is TGTGCCAGCTCACCCTCGGGGGGTGGAACGCAGTATTTT. As protein: CASSPSGGGTQYF.

This clonotype has a handful of counts. The chain carries TRBV12-3 or TRBV12-4 and TRBJ1-4, with 7 bases identical to TRBD1. V shed 2 bases, J shed 7 bases, and the junction held 7 bases outside the gene matches. This CDR3 is 15 amino acids long. CDR3 DNA: TGTGCCAGCAGTTTAAACAGGGGCGGACGTGAAAAACTGTTTTTT. Translation: CASSLNRGGREKLFF.

This chain uses TRBV29-1 with TRBJ1-4, with D uncertain. Trimming stripped 3 bases from V and 5 bases from J, with 7 bases between. CDR3 length equals 12 residues. CDR1 and CDR2 (germline): SQVTM, ANQGSEA. The CDR3 loop reads CSVESENEKLFF. The CDR3 DNA sequence: TGCAGCGTTGAGTCAGAGAATGAAAAACTGTTTTTT.

For this clonotype: At one of its ends the junction is not consistent with the germline gene, which may arise from a read error. V usage is TRBV6-1 and J usage is TRBJ2-7; the D gene is possibly TRBD1 (6 bases). This CDR3 has 12 residues. Germline CDR1 is MNHNS and CDR2 is SASEGT. CDR3 region: CAIHRESYERYF. In nucleotides, the CDR3 is TGTGCCATCCACAGGGAGTCCTACGAGCGGTACTTC.

Many counts were recorded for this clonotype. This chain's CDR3 is CASSIGTSLAQETQYF. CDR3 DNA sequence: TGTGCCAGCAGCATCGGGACTAGCCTCGCCCAAGAGACCCAGTACTTC. This chain connects TRBV11-2 to TRBJ2-5; 9 positions agree with TRBD2. Germline loops: CDR1 SGHAT, CDR2 FQNNGV. V trimming: 5 bases; J trimming: 1 base; junction bases outside the gene matches: 8. The CDR3 is 16 residues long.

This clonotype has a handful of counts. This chain joins TRBV19 and TRBJ2-1; no definite D call. CDR3 length equals 15 residues. The ends were cut back, 2 bases at V and 0 bases at J, with 8 bases in the middle. Germline lookup yields CDR1 LNHDA and CDR2 SQIVND (reference sequence). The CDR3 region has the DNA TGTGCCAGTAGTATAATGAGGAGCTCCTACAATGAGCAGTTCTTC. Its protein is CASSIMRSSYNEQFF.

Points on this clonotype: A much larger clone sits a single nucleotide away, making a read error possible. The chain recombines TRBV7-8 with TRBJ1-1; D remains ambiguous. The V gene's germline CDR1 is SGHVS and CDR2 FQNEAQ. Trimming pared 5 bases from V and 0 bases from J, leaving 7 bases between. The CDR3 covers 13 residues. The CDR3 spells CASSPFLNTEAFF. CDR3 nucleotide sequence: TGTGCCAGCAGCCCCTTTTTGAACACTGAAGCTTTCTTT.

This clonotype was counted at least ten times. This chain links TRBV29-1 with TRBJ1-4, with 8 bases identical to TRBD1. The CDR3 is 14 residues long. The V and J ends lost 7 bases and 5 bases, in that order; junction bases with no gene match: 9. In germline, CDR1 is SQVTM, CDR2 ANQGSEA. The CDR3 here is CSAGQGGGNEKLFF. DNA of the CDR3: TGCAGCGCCGGACAGGGTGGGGGGAATGAAAAACTGTTTTTT.

This clonotype has only a few counts. The V call is TRBV6-5, the J call TRBJ1-1; D is undetermined. Germline CDR1 reads MNHEY; CDR2 reads SVGAGI. The CDR3 covers 16 residues. Trimming removed 1 base at V and 3 bases at J, with 15 bases between. The CDR3 nucleotides read TGTGCCAGCAGTTACTACGGACCCCTCAGAGACACTGAAGCTTTCTTT. Its translation is CASSYYGPLRDTEAFF.

This clonotype came up many times. The chain has TRBV18 and TRBJ1-1; a possible D gene is TRBD1 (6 bases). CDR3 length: 17 amino acids. Germline loops: CDR1 KGHSH, CDR2 LQKENI. Trimming removed 3 bases from V and 1 base from J, with 18 bases in between. The CDR3 DNA reads as TGTGCCAGCTCACCCGTAGACTTGGACAGTCCGAACACTGAAGCTTTCTTT. Translating gives CASSPVDLDSPNTEAFF. Combining the CDR3 with reference TRBV18 and TRBJ1-1 gives the whole variable domain NAGVMQNPRHLVRRRGQEARLRCSPMKGHSHVYWYRQLPEEGLKFMVYLQKENIIDESGMPKERFSAEFPKEGPSILRIQQVVRGDSAAYFCASSPVDLDSPNTEAFFGQGTRLTVV.

This clonotype was observed many times. V gene TRBV29-1 combines with J gene TRBJ2-1; D is possibly TRBD2 (5 bases). Trimming left V 3 bases short and J 6 bases short, with 15 bases between. Germline loops: CDR1 SQVTM, CDR2 ANQGSEA. This CDR3 is built from 14 residues. The CDR3 sequence is CSVDAGPLINEQFF. In nucleotides, the CDR3 is TGCAGCGTTGATGCGGGTCCCCTTATCAATGAGCAGTTCTTC.

This clonotype was seen ten or more times. The chain joins TRBV7-8 to TRBJ2-3; D remains unclear. The CDR3 has 14 residues. Germline loops: CDR1 SGHVS, CDR2 FQNEAQ. V lost 3 bases, J lost 4 bases, and 11 bases lay in between. Written as DNA, the CDR3 is TGTGCCAGCAGCTTTCTCCCGGATGCAGATACGCAGTATTTT. It is translated as CASSFLPDADTQYF.

This clonotype was picked up many times. V and J are TRBV12-5 and TRBJ2-2, with 15 bases matching TRBD2. V lost 2 bases, J lost 1 base, and 11 bases stayed unmatched. Per germline, CDR1 LGHNT and CDR2 FRNRAP. The CDR3 sequence is 21 residues long. The CDR3: CASGLPPSPGLAGGNTGELFF. In DNA form, the CDR3 reads TGTGCTAGTGGTTTGCCCCCCTCGCCGGGACTAGCGGGGGGGAACACCGGGGAGCTGTTTTTT. Full variable domain (remainder filled in from reference TRBV12-5 and TRBJ2-2): DARVTQTPRHKVTEMGQEVTMRCQPILGHNTVFWYRQTMMQGLELLAYFRNRAPLDDSGMPKDRFSAEMPDATLATLKIQPSEPRDSAVYFCASGLPPSPGLAGGNTGELFFGEGSRLTVL.

The chain combines TRBV28 with TRBJ2-5; TRBD2 matches at 9 bases. CDR1 is MDHEN, CDR2 SYDVKM, per germline. The CDR3 contains 13 residues. V trimming: 8 bases; J trimming: 9 bases; junction bases outside the gene matches: 10. Here the CDR3 reads CASSIAGDGSQYF. In DNA, the CDR3 is TGTGCCAGCTCTATAGCGGGGGACGGGTCCCAGTACTTC.

The chain has TRBV4-2 and TRBJ1-1; D is unresolved. The CDR3 totals 16 residues. V gave up 1 base and J gave up 0 bases, with 12 bases separating them. Germline lookup yields CDR1 LGHNA and CDR2 YNFKEQ. The DNA for the CDR3 is TGTGCCAGCAGCCAAGGTTCGGGTCTGGTGAACACTGAAGCTTTCTTT. Encoded protein: CASSQGSGLVNTEAFF.

This clonotype was observed many times. V and J are TRBV10-3 and TRBJ1-1, with D hard to call. V was trimmed by 2 bases and J by 11 bases, leaving 15 bases between them. CDR1 is ENHRY, CDR2 SYGVKD, per germline. This CDR3 is 13 amino acids long. CDR3 sequence reads: CAISETLVQVAFF. The CDR3, as DNA: TGTGCCATCAGTGAGACTTTGGTACAAGTCGCTTTCTTT.

Regarding this clonotype: Mismatch with germline at one junction end may stem from a read error. The chain couples TRBV19 to TRBJ2-2, with D possibly TRBD2 on 5 matching bases. Germline V lookup: CDR1 LNHDA, CDR2 SQIVND (reference sequence). The CDR3 extends over 14 amino acids. CDR3 DNA sequence: TGCGCCTCATCGCGGGCCAGAAACACCGGGGAGCTGTTTTTT. Amino acid sequence: CASSRARNTGELFF.

This clonotype has ten or more counts. The rearrangement uses TRBV4-2 and TRBJ1-1, with D possibly TRBD1 on 5 matching bases. This CDR3 spans 15 amino acids. Trimming pared 0 bases from V and 5 bases from J, leaving 13 bases between. The germline CDR1 and CDR2 sequences are LGHNA and YNFKEQ. The CDR3 nucleotides read TGTGCCAGCAGCCAAGATAGGGGAGGGAGGACTGAAGCTTTCTTT. This sequence encodes CASSQDRGGRTEAFF.

The chain employs TRBV6-5 and TRBJ2-2; D uncertain. Trimming shortened V by 3 bases and J by 8 bases, and 7 bases separated the two germline ends. From germline, CDR1 is MNHEY and CDR2 SVGAGI. CDR3 length: 12 residues. DNA for the CDR3: TGTGCCAGCAGTTATTTCCCGGGGGAGCTGTTTTTT. It codes for CASSYFPGELFF.

In its sample, this clonotype was seen many times. The V call is TRBV11-2, the J call TRBJ2-7; perhaps TRBD1 as D (5 bases). CDR3 length equals 14 residues. Germline CDR1 SGHAT, CDR2 FQNNGV. V was clipped by 4 bases and J by 1 base, with 11 bases between them. The CDR3 DNA sequence: TGTGCCAGCAGCTCCTCGCGACAGTCCTACGAGCAGTACTTC. The encoded protein is CASSSSRQSYEQYF.

This clonotype was detected a few times. This rearrangement joins TRBV20-1 to TRBJ1-2; D unclear. V gave up 0 bases and J gave up 7 bases, with 21 bases separating them. Germline V gives CDR1 DFQATT, CDR2 SNEGSKA (reference sequence). The CDR3 has 16 amino acids. The CDR3 here is CSARDPRKGTGGGYTF. The CDR3 DNA follows: TGCAGTGCTAGAGATCCTCGAAAGGGAACCGGCGGTGGCTACACCTTC.

This clonotype appeared a few times. This rearrangement joins TRBV5-8 to TRBJ2-5; D call uncertain. V lost 5 bases and J lost 5, with 13 bases in between. Per germline, CDR1 SGHTS and CDR2 YDEGEE. This CDR3 region has 13 residues. The CDR3, as DNA: TGTGCCAGCAGTCCATTAAATAAGGAGACCCAGTACTTC. This gives the protein CASSPLNKETQYF.

Many counts were recorded for this clonotype. Compared with germline, one end of the junction differs, possibly owing to a read error. The rearrangement links TRBV7-7 to TRBJ2-1, with D possibly matching TRBD2 (5 bases). The germline gives CDR1 SSHAT, CDR2 FNYEAQ (reference sequence). CDR3 length equals 14 residues. Here the CDR3 reads CASSSGLLVGEQFF. The DNA for the CDR3 is TGTGCTAGCAGCTCCGGACTCCTTGTGGGTGAGCAGTTCTTC.

This clonotype was recorded at least ten times. This chain joins TRBV12-3 or TRBV12-4 and TRBJ1-4; TRBD1 matches 7 bases. The CDR3 contains 15 residues. J lost 10 bases, V lost 3 bases, and 11 bases had no gene match. CDR3 in DNA: TGTGCCAGCAGTTTTACAGGGGCCGGGTCCCCAAAACTGTTTTTT. It encodes CASSFTGAGSPKLFF.

This clonotype showed up many times. V gene TRBV6-2 or TRBV6-3 combines with J gene TRBJ2-1, with a weak D call TRBD2 (5 bases). The germline CDR1 and CDR2 sequences are MNHEY and SVGEGT. Between the trimmed V and J ends, which lost 7 bases and 10 bases, there was a span of 14 bases. CDR3 length equals 12 residues. CDR3 sequence: CASNRGLREQFF. CDR3 nucleotide sequence: TGTGCCAGCAACCGAGGGCTGCGAGAGCAGTTCTTC.

This clonotype was counted ten times or more. This chain connects TRBV18 to TRBJ2-1; TRBD1 aligns across 10 bases. V was clipped by 2 bases and J by 15 bases; unmatched bases: 10. The germline gives CDR1 KGHSH, CDR2 LQKENI. The CDR3 contains 14 residues. CDR3 loop: CASSPDAGTGVRFF. DNA for the CDR3: TGTGCCAGCTCACCAGACGCGGGGACAGGGGTTCGGTTCTTC.